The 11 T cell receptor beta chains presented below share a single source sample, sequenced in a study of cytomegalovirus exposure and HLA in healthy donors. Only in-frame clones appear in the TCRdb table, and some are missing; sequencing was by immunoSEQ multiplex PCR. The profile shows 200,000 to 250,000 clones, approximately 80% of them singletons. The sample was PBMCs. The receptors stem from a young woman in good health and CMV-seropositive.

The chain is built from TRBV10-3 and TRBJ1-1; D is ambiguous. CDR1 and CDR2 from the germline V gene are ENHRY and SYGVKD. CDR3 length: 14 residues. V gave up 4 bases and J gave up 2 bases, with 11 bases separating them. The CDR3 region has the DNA TGTGCCATCAGTGTCCAAGTGAGCAACACTGAAGCTTTCTTT. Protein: CAISVQVSNTEAFF.

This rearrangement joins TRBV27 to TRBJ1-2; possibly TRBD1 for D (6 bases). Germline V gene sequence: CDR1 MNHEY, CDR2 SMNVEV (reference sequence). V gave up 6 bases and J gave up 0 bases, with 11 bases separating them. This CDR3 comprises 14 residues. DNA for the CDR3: TGTGCCAGCAGCCCGGGACACGCTAACTATGGCTACACCTTC. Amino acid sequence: CASSPGHANYGYTF.

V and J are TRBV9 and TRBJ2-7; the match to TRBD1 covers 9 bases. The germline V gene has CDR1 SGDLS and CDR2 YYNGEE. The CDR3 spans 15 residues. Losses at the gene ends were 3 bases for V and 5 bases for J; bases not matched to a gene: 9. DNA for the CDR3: TGTGCCAGCAGCGGAGGACCGGGACAGGGCCACGAGCAGTACTTC. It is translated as CASSGGPGQGHEQYF.

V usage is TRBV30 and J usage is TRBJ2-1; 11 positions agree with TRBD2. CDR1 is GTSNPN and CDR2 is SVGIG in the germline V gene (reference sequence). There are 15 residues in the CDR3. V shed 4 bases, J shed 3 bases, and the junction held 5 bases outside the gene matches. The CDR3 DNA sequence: TGTGCCTGGATCGCCGGGACTAGCGGCTACAATGAGCAGTTCTTC. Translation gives CAWIAGTSGYNEQFF.

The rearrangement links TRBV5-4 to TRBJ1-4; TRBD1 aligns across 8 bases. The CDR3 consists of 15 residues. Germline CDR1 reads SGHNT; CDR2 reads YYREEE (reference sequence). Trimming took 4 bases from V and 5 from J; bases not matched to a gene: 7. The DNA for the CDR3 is TGTGCCAGCAGCCGGAGACAGGGGACAAATGAAAAACTGTTTTTT. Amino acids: CASSRRQGTNEKLFF.

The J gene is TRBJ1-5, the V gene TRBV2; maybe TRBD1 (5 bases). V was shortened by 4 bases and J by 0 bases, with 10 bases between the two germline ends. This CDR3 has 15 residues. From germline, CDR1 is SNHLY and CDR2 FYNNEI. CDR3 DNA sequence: TGTGCCAGCAGTGGAAGGACACGTAGCAATCAGCCCCAGCATTTT. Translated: CASSGRTRSNQPQHF.

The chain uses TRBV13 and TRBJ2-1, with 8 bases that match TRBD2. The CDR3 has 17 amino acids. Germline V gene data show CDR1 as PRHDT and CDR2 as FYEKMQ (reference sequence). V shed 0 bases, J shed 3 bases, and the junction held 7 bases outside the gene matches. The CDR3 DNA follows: TGTGCCAGCAGCTTAGGGTCGGGAGGGCTCGGCTACAATGAGCAGTTCTTC. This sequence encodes CASSLGSGGLGYNEQFF.

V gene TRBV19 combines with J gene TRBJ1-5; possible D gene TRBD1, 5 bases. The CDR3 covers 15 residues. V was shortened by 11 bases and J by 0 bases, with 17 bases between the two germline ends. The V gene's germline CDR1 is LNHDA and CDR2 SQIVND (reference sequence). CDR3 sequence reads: CAAQREGNSNQPQHF. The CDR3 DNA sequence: TGTGCCGCCCAAAGGGAGGGGAATAGCAATCAGCCCCAGCATTTT.

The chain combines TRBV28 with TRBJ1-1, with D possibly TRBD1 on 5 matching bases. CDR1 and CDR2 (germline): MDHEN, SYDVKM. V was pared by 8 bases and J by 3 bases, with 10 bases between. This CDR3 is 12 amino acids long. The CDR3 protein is CASRLGDTEAFF. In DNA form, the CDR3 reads TGTGCCAGCCGACTGGGGGACACTGAAGCTTTCTTT.

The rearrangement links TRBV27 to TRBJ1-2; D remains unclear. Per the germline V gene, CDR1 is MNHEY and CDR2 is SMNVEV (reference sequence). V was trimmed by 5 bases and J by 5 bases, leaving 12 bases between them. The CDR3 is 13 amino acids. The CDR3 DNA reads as TGTGCCAGCAGTCAGAGGGTCGGGTATGGCTACACCTTC. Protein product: CASSQRVGYGYTF.

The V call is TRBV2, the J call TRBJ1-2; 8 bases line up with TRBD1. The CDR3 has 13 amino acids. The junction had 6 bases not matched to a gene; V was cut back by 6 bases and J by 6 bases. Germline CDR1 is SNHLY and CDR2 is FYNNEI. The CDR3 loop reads CASRQGGWDGYTF. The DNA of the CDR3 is TGTGCCAGCAGACAGGGGGGATGGGATGGCTACACCTTC.